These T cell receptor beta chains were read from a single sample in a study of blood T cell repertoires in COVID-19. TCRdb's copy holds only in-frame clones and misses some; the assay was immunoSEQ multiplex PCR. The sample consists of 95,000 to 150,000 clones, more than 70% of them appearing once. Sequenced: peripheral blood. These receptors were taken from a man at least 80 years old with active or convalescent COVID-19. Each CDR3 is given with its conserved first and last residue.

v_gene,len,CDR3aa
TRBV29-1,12,CSGIVPSYEQYF
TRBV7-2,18,CASSLARTGTGGTGELFF
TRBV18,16,CASSPVLAGGTDTQYF
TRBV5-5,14,CASSLAGGEETQYF
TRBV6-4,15,CASSDRKGGLNEQFF
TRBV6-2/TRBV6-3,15,CASSYGHLGATEAFF
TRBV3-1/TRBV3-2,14,CASSPRQGAYEQYF
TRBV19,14,CASSVLQGKGEQYF
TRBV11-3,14,CASSFTGFAGELFF
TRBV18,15,CASATSGSFTGELFF
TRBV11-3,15,CASSITGGAMGEQFF
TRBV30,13,CAWGRNGSYGYTF
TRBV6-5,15,CASSYSGGISYEQYF
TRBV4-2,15,CASSQVGSGTDTQYF
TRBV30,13,CAWSVNRGLRAFF
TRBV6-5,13,CTTGASGANVLTF
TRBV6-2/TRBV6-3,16,CASSYSKGAIREGYTF
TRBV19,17,CASSTLGGATGANVLTF
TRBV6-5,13,CASRKEGKETQYF
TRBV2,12,CASSPGATEAFF
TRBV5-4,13,CASSHPDKETQYF